This T cell receptor beta chain was documented in a study of blood T cells in healthy people across ages (dated by TCRdb to between 2014 and 2017). Study-level background: In model experiments, template switching captured about one uniquely barcoded TCR beta cDNA molecule for every two T cells. Donors of different ages were randomly distributed across sequencing lanes to avoid experimental bias. The study measured age-related changes in TCR beta repertoire diversity using deep sequencing normalized with unique cDNA molecular identifiers. The donors were divided into four age groups: young (average approximately 17 years), middle-aged (under 40), aged (62) and long-lived (about 90). Two additional independent replicas of 1 million unique cDNA reads from the same blood draw were analyzed for two donors (one aged 18 to 30 and one aged 80 or older). Results and caveats for the whole study, not just this receptor: Because profiling used bulk unsorted PBMCs, naive and antigen-experienced compartments could not be compared conclusively. Estimates of total diversity based on one million sequenced T cells were regarded as lower bounds and as underestimates. Because donor CMV infection status was unknown, age-related changes in expanded clonotypes were potentially confounded. The long-lived group showed more naive CD4+ T cells, fewer expanded clones and increased TCR diversity than the aged group, suggesting age selection. Observed TCR beta diversity per million T cells fell roughly linearly with age, and a significant reduction was already apparent by age approximately 40. A strong correlation was found between observed TCR beta diversity and the percentage of naive T cells measured by flow cytometry.

The donors were under 40 Caucasian individuals from Russia, aged roughly 6 to 100 years, who were systemically healthy. Each donor gave ten milliliters of peripheral blood, drawn into EDTA-treated Vacutainer tubes. Ficoll-Paque density-gradient centrifugation was used to isolate PBMCs, with at least 6.5 million per sample. Total RNA was extracted from PBMCs with Trizol reagent, with at least 5.5 micrograms obtained per sample. Naive CD45RAhigh/CD27high T cell percentages were measured by flow cytometry on a PBMC aliquot from every donor. As for this clonotype: Its antigen specificity is not known. No qualities accompany the bases; no much larger clone lies one base away.

From cysteine to phenylalanine, the CDR3 is 12 amino acids long. Only CDR3 DNA is held: 36 bases, read in frame from base 1. From the germline V gene (reference sequence), CDR1 is DFQATT and CDR2 is SNEGSKA. Libraries were made using 5' RACE. Sequencing was carried out with an Illumina HiSeq 2500. A second PCR of about 7 to 12 cycles was run with a J-beta primer mix and a sample-barcoded 5' primer. A template-switch 5' adaptor carrying 12 random nucleotides introduced a unique molecular identifier onto each TCR beta cDNA molecule. Each sample yielded at least 3 million CDR3-containing paired-end reads. All of the RNA was converted into first-strand cDNA using the Mint cDNA synthesis kit, with a TRBC-specific oligonucleotide serving as the primer. All cDNA was treated with uracil-DNA glycosylase and then went through a first 18-cycle PCR with the universal primers M1SS and BC2_uni_R. The original methods were these. Each sample was normalized by randomly selecting 1 million high-quality reads, each carrying a distinct molecular identifier. Reads with shared molecular identifiers were discarded instead of being binned into consensus sequences. MiTCR, set to a Q25 quality threshold and the strictest error-elimination algorithm, was used for CDR3 identification, clonotype clustering and error correction. A nonparametric unseen species model with Euler transformation was used to estimate a lower bound on total TCR beta diversity. In-frame beta chains were kept once TCRdb had trimmed the public reads at Q25 with fastp and called clones with MiXCR. Every distinct CDR3 protein forms one entry, paired with its most common genes and DNA. These V and J calls originate from TCRdb's pipeline instead of the authors' own analysis. Recorded for this sample are hundreds of thousands of distinct CDR3 sequences; around 62% of them occurred a single time. The top ten constitute roughly a quarter of the sample.

The chain links TRBV20-1 with TRBJ2-7; a confident D gene designation cannot be given. TRBJ2-5 explains the end of the DNA better; the J call may be wrong. The TCR originated in a man aged 30 to 39 in good health. The source material was blood. The CDR3 region: CSARTQAGTQYF. The DNA sequence follows: TGCAGTGCTAGAACCCAGGCTGGGACCCAGTACTTC.